Each of the 7 T cell receptor beta chains below was sequenced from the same sample in a study of regulatory and conventional T cells in RAG deficiency. Clones were read by immunoSEQ multiplex PCR, and TCRdb kept only the in-frame ones, dropping some. The table has 30,000 to 35,000 clones, about 90% seen once. These sequences were also reported in another study, on regulatory T cells. Turning to that study: Amplification used 52 TRBV primers and 13 TRBJ primers.

The sequenced sample consisted of CD8+ T cells sorted from blood. The receptors were gathered from a human donor in good health.

This rearrangement joins TRBV5-1 to TRBJ2-5, with TRBD1 matching over 8 bases. The V gene end was trimmed by 5 bases and the J gene end by 5 bases; junction bases not matched to a gene: 11. The germline CDR1 and CDR2 sequences are SGHRS and YFSETQ. This CDR3 contains 15 residues. CDR3 bases: TGCGCCAGCAGTAGTGTACAGGGGGATGGCGAGACCCAGTACTTC. Translated: CASSSVQGDGETQYF.

The CDR3, as DNA: TGTGCCAGCAGCGTACAGCCGGGGGCGGGCGGGGAGCTGTTTTTT. It specifies CASSVQPGAGGELFF. This chain joins TRBV5-6 and TRBJ2-2; D is tentatively TRBD1 or TRBD2 (6 bases each). Trimming cost V 4 bases and J 7 bases, with 17 bases left between them. In germline, CDR1 is SGHDT, CDR2 YYEEEE. This CDR3 contains 15 residues.

The chain joins TRBV6-5 to TRBJ1-5; 7 nucleotides align to TRBD1. This CDR3 is built from 14 residues. J gave up 15 bases and V 2 bases, and 13 bases lay outside the gene matches. Germline CDR1 MNHEY, CDR2 SVGAGI. The CDR3 reads CASSYGQPGQPWHF. CDR3 bases: TGTGCCAGCAGTTACGGACAACCGGGACAGCCCTGGCATTTT.

The V call is TRBV7-8, the J call TRBJ2-1, with D unclear. Germline CDR1 is SGHVS and CDR2 is FQNEAQ. V was shortened by 1 base and J by 4 bases, with 8 bases between the two germline ends. The CDR3 covers 14 residues. CDR3 DNA sequence: TGTGCCAGCAGCTTAGGCCCTATTTACAATGAGCAGTTCTTC. Translation: CASSLGPIYNEQFF.

The chain combines TRBV5-6 with TRBJ1-4; D remains ambiguous. The CDR3 consists of 14 residues. V was pared by 0 bases and J by 8 bases, with 11 bases between. Germline V gene data show CDR1 as SGHDT and CDR2 as YYEEEE. CDR3 region: CASSLGSIGEKLFF. The CDR3 DNA sequence: TGTGCCAGCAGCTTGGGCTCGATCGGCGAAAAACTGTTTTTT.

This clone appeared a single time. The V and J genes are TRBV27 and TRBJ1-2; 7 positions match TRBD1. V lost 2 bases to trimming and J lost 5 bases; unmatched junction nucleotides: 14. Germline lookup yields CDR1 MNHEY and CDR2 SMNVEV (reference sequence). CDR3 length equals 17 residues. The CDR3 nucleotides are TGTGCCAGCAGTTTAAGGGGGCACTGGCGTCAAGGGTATGGCTACACCTTC. Residues: CASSLRGHWRQGYGYTF.

This clone was recorded once. The chain combines TRBV14 with TRBJ2-7; D is undetermined. Trimming pared 1 base from V and 3 bases from J, leaving 1 base between. Germline CDR1 reads SGHDN; CDR2 reads FVKESK. This CDR3 has 11 residues. The CDR3 spells CASSQGYEQYF. The DNA for the CDR3 is TGTGCCAGCAGCCAAGGCTACGAGCAGTACTTC.